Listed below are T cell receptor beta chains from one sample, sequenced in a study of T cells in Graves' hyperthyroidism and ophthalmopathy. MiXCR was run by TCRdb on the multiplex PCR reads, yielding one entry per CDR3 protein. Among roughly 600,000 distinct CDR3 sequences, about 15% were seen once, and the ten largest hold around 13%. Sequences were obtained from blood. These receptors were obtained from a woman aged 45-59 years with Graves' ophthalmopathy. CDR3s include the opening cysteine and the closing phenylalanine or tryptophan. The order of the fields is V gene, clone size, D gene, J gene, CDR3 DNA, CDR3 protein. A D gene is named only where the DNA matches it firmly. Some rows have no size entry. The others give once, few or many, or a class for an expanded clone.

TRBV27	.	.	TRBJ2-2	TGTGCCAGCAGTCGCACACAGGGGAACACCGGGGAGCTGTTTTTT	CASSRTQGNTGELFF
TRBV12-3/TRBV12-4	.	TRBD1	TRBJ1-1	TGTGCCAGCAGTCGGACAGGGGGCGAAACTGAAGCTTTCTTT	CASSRTGGETEAFF
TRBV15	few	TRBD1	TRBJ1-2	TGTGCCACCAGCAGAGATCGGACAGGGGATGGCTACACCTTC	CATSRDRTGDGYTF
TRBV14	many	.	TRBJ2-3	TGTGCCAGCAGCCAAGATCGGTGGGATACGCAGTATTTT	CASSQDRWDTQYF
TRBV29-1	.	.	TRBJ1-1	TGCAGCGTTGAACGGGTGTGGGGCACTGAAGCTTTCTTT	CSVERVWGTEAFF
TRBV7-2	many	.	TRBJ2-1	TGTGCCAGCAGCTTAGATCGGGATTCCTACAATGAGCAGTTCTTC	CASSLDRDSYNEQFF
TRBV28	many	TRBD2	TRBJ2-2	TGTGCCAGCAATGACCCAGGGACTAGCGGGAGGAGGGACACCGGGGAGCTGTTTTTT	CASNDPGTSGRRDTGELFF
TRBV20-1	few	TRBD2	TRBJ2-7	TGCAGTGCTCAGATCGGGGGGAACTACGAGCAGTACTTC	CSAQIGGNYEQYF
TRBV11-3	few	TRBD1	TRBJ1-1	TGTGCCAGCAGCCTCGTACTAGGGGGCGCCTCAGCTTTCTTT	CASSLVLGGASAFF
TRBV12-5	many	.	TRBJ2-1	TGTGCTAGTGGTTTGGTAATGGGAGGTTACAATGAGCAGTTCTTC	CASGLVMGGYNEQFF
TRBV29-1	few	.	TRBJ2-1	TGCAGCGTCCGACACAGGAGCTCCTACAATGAGCAGTTCTTC	CSVRHRSSYNEQFF
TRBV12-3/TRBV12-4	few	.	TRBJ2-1	TGTGCCAGCAGTTTCTTCCCTCGGGAGCAGTTCTTC	CASSFFPREQFF
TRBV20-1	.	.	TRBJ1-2	TGCACCTTTGGGGAAGACTATTATGGCTACACCTTC	CTFGEDYYGYTF
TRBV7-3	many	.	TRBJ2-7	TGTGCCAGCAGCTTAACAACAACCTACGAGCAGTACTTC	CASSLTTTYEQYF
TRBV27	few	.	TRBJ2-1	TGTGCCATCCCATTGGGGTCATGGACTAAAGAGCAGTTCTTC	CAIPLGSWTKEQFF
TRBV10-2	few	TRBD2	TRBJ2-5	TGCGCCAGCAGTGAGTCTCTAGCGGGAGGATTGTCGGGAGAGACCCAGTACTTC	CASSESLAGGLSGETQYF
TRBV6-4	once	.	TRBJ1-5	TGTGCCAGCAGTGTCCCGACAGAACGCAATCAGCCCCAGCATTTT	CASSVPTERNQPQHF
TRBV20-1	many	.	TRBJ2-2	TGCAGTGCTAGGACAGACACCGGGGAGCTGTTTTTT	CSARTDTGELFF
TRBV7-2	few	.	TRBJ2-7	TGTGCCAGCACACGAGACGGGAGCTCCTACGAGCAGTACTTC	CASTRDGSSYEQYF
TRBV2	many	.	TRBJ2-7	TGTGCCAGCAGACCCAGACAAGCCTACGAGCAGTACTTC	CASRPRQAYEQYF
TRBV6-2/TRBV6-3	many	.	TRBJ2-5	TGTGCCAGCAGTTACAGGGACGAGACCCAGTACTTC	CASSYRDETQYF
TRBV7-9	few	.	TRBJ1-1	TGTGCCAGCAGCTTAGAGTGGGGGACTGAAGCTTTCTTT	CASSLEWGTEAFF
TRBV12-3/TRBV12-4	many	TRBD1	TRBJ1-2	TGTGCCAGCAGTAACAGGGGGCAGAACTATGGCTACACCTTC	CASSNRGQNYGYTF